The 12 T cell receptor beta chains below were found in one sample sequenced in a study of early T cells in non-severe SARS-CoV-2 infection. TCRdb passed the 5' RACE reads through MiXCR, listing each CDR3 protein once. The table has roughly 120,000 distinct CDR3 sequences, over 9.5% seen once. Sample: whole blood, taken at baseline. These receptors came from an adult who was a healthcare worker with PCR-confirmed SARS-CoV-2 infection or an uninfected control (not recorded which).

This clonotype was recorded many times. The rearrangement uses TRBV5-5 and TRBJ1-2; D possibly corresponds to TRBD1 (5 bases). This CDR3 spans 15 amino acids. CDR1 and CDR2 from the germline V gene are SGHKS and YYEKEE (reference sequence). V lost 4 bases to trimming and J lost 1 base, with 14 bases between them. Here the CDR3 DNA reads TGTGCCAGCAGCCCGGTACCGGGACTTAACTATGGCTACACCTTC. This encodes CASSPVPGLNYGYTF.

This clonotype was counted ten times or more. The V gene is TRBV5-1, the J gene TRBJ2-7; D is unresolved. The V end lost 3 bases, the J end lost 0 bases, and 7 bases lay between the germline ends. The CDR3 is made up of 13 amino acids. Germline loops: CDR1 SGHRS, CDR2 YFSETQ. The CDR3: CASSYGSSYEQYF. In DNA form, the CDR3 reads TGCGCCAGCAGCTACGGGTCCTCCTACGAGCAGTACTTC.

Ten or more counts support this clonotype. V and J are TRBV2 and TRBJ2-2; no definite D call. In germline, CDR1 is SNHLY, CDR2 FYNNEI. CDR3 length equals 13 residues. V was trimmed by 8 bases and J by 3 bases, leaving 10 bases between them. The CDR3 protein is CASYQDYTGELFF. The DNA for the CDR3 is TGTGCCAGCTATCAGGATTACACCGGGGAGCTGTTTTTT. Full variable domain (outside the CDR3, taken from reference TRBV2 and TRBJ2-2): EPEVTQTPSHQVTQMGQEVILRCVPISNHLYFYWYRQILGQKVEFLVSFYNNEISEKSEIFDDQFSVERPDGSNFTLKIRSTKLEDSAMYFCASYQDYTGELFFGEGSRLTVL.

A note on this clonotype: This could be a read error, since a much larger clone is one nucleotide away. The chain employs TRBV7-6 and TRBJ2-3; D call uncertain. V was pared by 5 bases and J by 2 bases, with 2 bases between. Germline assignment: CDR1 SGHVS and CDR2 FNYEAQ. This CDR3 is 11 amino acids long. The CDR3 loop reads CASSHTDTQYF. The CDR3 DNA reads TGTGCCAGCAGCCACACAGATACGCAGTATTTT.

The chain links TRBV11-2 to TRBJ2-5; D gene ambiguous. The germline CDR1 and CDR2 sequences are SGHAT and FQNNGV. V was clipped by 1 base and J by 2 bases, with 5 bases between them. The CDR3 sequence is 13 residues long. The CDR3 sequence: CASSLGNQETQYF. The CDR3 DNA is TGTGCCAGCAGCTTAGGAAATCAAGAGACCCAGTACTTC.

This clonotype was found a few times. V gene TRBV6-2 or TRBV6-3 combines with J gene TRBJ1-6; no definite D call. Germline values: CDR1 MNHEY, CDR2 SVGEGT. The ends were cut back, 5 bases at V and 9 bases at J, with 14 bases in the middle. The CDR3 totals 14 residues. CDR3 sequence reads: CASSPAPRGSPLHF. DNA for the CDR3: TGTGCCAGCAGTCCGGCCCCCCGAGGTTCACCCCTCCACTTT.

A few counts support this clonotype. The rearrangement uses TRBV2 and TRBJ1-1; the match to TRBD1 covers 9 bases. This CDR3 region has 16 residues. The germline gives CDR1 SNHLY, CDR2 FYNNEI. V dropped 4 bases and J dropped 13; count of bases not matched to a gene: 19. The CDR3 DNA sequence: TGTGCCAGCAGTGTAGGGGACAGGGCGCGAATGGACGTTGGTTTCTTT. It yields the protein CASSVGDRARMDVGFF.

The J gene is TRBJ1-2, the V gene TRBV20-1; no clear D. Trimming cost V 3 bases and J 4 bases, with 15 bases left between them. The CDR3 extends over 14 amino acids. Germline CDR1 is DFQATT and CDR2 is SNEGSKA (reference sequence). CDR3: CSAREGASSYGYTF. In DNA, the CDR3 is TGCAGTGCTAGGGAGGGAGCCTCGAGCTATGGCTACACCTTC.

This clonotype was detected only a few times. The J gene is TRBJ2-7, the V gene TRBV5-1; TRBD2 aligns across 7 bases. There are 14 residues in the CDR3. CDR1 is SGHRS and CDR2 is YFSETQ in the germline V gene. With V trimmed by 0 bases and J by 2 bases, 2 bases remained unmatched. CDR3: CASSLGAGPYEQYF. DNA for the CDR3: TGCGCCAGCAGCTTGGGAGCGGGACCCTACGAGCAGTACTTC.

This clonotype was found a few times. The rearrangement links TRBV3-1 to TRBJ1-2, with TRBD1 matching 8 bases. Per germline, CDR1 LGHDT and CDR2 YNNKEL (reference sequence). The CDR3 is made up of 17 amino acids. Trimming took 0 bases from V and 7 from J; bases not matched to a gene: 13. The CDR3 loop is CASSQDSAGGAFVGYTF. CDR3 nucleotide sequence: TGTGCCAGCAGCCAAGATTCGGCAGGGGGCGCATTTGTTGGCTACACCTTC.

The DNA for the CDR3 is TGCAGCGTTCGTAGGTCGGGAGAAACTGAAGCTTTCTTT. It yields the protein CSVRRSGETEAFF. The chain joins TRBV29-1 to TRBJ1-1; no clear D. The length of the CDR3 is 13 residues. V gave up 5 bases and J gave up 5 bases, with 15 bases separating them. Germline V gene data show CDR1 as SQVTM and CDR2 as ANQGSEA.

This clonotype turned up a few times. The rearrangement links TRBV27 to TRBJ1-2; no clear D. CDR1 and CDR2 (germline): MNHEY, SMNVEV (reference sequence). There are 15 residues in the CDR3. V dropped 7 bases and J dropped 3 bases, with 18 bases sitting between them. The CDR3 nucleotides are TGTGCCAGCAAAAGCGATAATGGCTTGCACTATGGCTACACCTTC. This encodes CASKSDNGLHYGYTF.